This T cell receptor (beta chain) was sequenced for a study of T-cell reconstitution after alpha-beta-depleted transplantation in children. Unique molecular identifiers were incorporated when the TCRbeta library was constructed. From the PCR reads, TCRdb called clonotypes with MiXCR, one entry per CDR3 protein. Of nearly 200,000 distinct CDR3 sequences in the sample, just under 6.5% were seen once. J lost 3 bases, V lost 3 bases, and 7 bases had no gene match. The CDR3 has 16 amino acids. Germline CDR1 reads SEHNR; CDR2 reads FQNEAQ (reference sequence). A note on this clonotype: Its matching antigen is unknown. A much larger clone lies a single base off, so this may be a read error.

The study, taken as a whole, reports: Surviving recipient T cells and thymic progenitors accounted for the high day-60 TCRbeta diversity observed in some patients. A year post-transplant, T-cell counts and diversity derived mostly from newly produced T cells. Reportedly, only several hundred clones from non-depleted graft cells drove alpha-beta T-cell counts at about two months.

The specimen was PBMCs, collected before TCRalphabeta/CD19-depleted stem cell transplant. This clonotype was obtained from a girl in the first two years of life with combined immunodeficiency, due to receive a stem cell transplant. The J gene is TRBJ2-1, the V gene TRBV7-9, with 8 positions matching TRBD1. Written as DNA, the CDR3 is TGTGCCAGCAGCTTGGGACAGGTAGTAGTCTACAATGAGCAGTTCTTC. This codes for CASSLGQVVVYNEQFF.